Following are 4 T cell receptor beta chains from one sample sequenced in a study of CD8+CD57+ T cells in acquired aplastic anemia. Genomic DNA acted as the template from which TCR beta VDJ combination and CDR3 sequence profiling were carried out. MiXCR, run by TCRdb on the reads, gives a single entry per CDR3 protein. The sample comprises about 220,000 distinct CDR3 sequences, 34% of which are singletons, and 0.95% to 1.3% rests with the top ten. Sequencing was done on a sample of sorted CD4+, CD8+, or CD8+CD57+ T cells (not recorded which) from PBMCs. The source is a human donor in good health, serving as a control.

This clonotype was counted ten times or more. The chain combines TRBV3-1 with TRBJ2-3; D perhaps matches TRBD1 (7 bases). The CDR3 loop spans 18 amino acids. Trimming took off 1 base at V and 1 base at J, with 18 bases between the two ends. Germline loops: CDR1 LGHDT, CDR2 YNNKEL (reference sequence). The DNA for the CDR3 is TGTGCCAGCAGCCAAGGACAGGGAGGAGGTATCGGCACAGATACGCAGTATTTT. It encodes CASSQGQGGGIGTDTQYF.

This clonotype was seen at least ten times. The V gene is TRBV2, the J gene TRBJ2-1; the D gene is possibly TRBD1 (6 bases). Germline V gene data show CDR1 as SNHLY and CDR2 as FYNNEI. CDR3 size: 13 residues. V gave up 6 bases and J gave up 9 bases, with 15 bases separating them. The CDR3 region has the DNA TGTGCCAGCAGCCTCAGGACAGTAACTGAGCAGTTCTTC. Encoded protein: CASSLRTVTEQFF. Combining the CDR3 with reference TRBV2 and TRBJ2-1 gives the whole variable domain EPEVTQTPSHQVTQMGQEVILRCVPISNHLYFYWYRQILGQKVEFLVSFYNNEISEKSEIFDDQFSVERPDGSNFTLKIRSTKLEDSAMYFCASSLRTVTEQFFGPGTRLTVL.

The chain employs TRBV20-1 and TRBJ2-1; no clear D. The CDR3 has 14 residues. Germline V lookup: CDR1 DFQATT, CDR2 SNEGSKA (reference sequence). V shed 3 bases and J shed 5 bases, with 14 bases lying between them. The CDR3 nucleotides read TGCAGTGCTAGTGCTCGGACGGACGACAATGAGCAGTTCTTC. Protein: CSASARTDDNEQFF.

Ten or more counts support this clonotype. J is TRBJ2-2 and V is TRBV9; no clear D. There are 13 residues in the CDR3. Germline CDR1 reads SGDLS; CDR2 reads YYNGEE. V lost 3 bases and J 7 bases, leaving 10 bases between the germline ends. The CDR3 loop reads CASSGTMGGELFF. The DNA of the CDR3 is TGTGCCAGCAGCGGAACAATGGGCGGGGAGCTGTTTTTT.